Shown below are 17 T cell receptor beta chains from a single sample sequenced in a study of blood T cell repertoires in COVID-19. Measured with immunoSEQ multiplex PCR; TCRdb has only the in-frame clones, and not every one. The sample records 72,000 or so clones, less than 85% being singletons. What was sequenced was peripheral blood. The receptors here all came from a man older than 75 with active COVID-19.

The CDR3 nucleotides are TGTGCCAGCAGCCCAGGGAGGATAGAGACCCAGTACTTC. Translating gives CASSPGRIETQYF. The V and J genes are TRBV7-2 and TRBJ2-5, with D perhaps matching TRBD2 (6 bases). This CDR3 contains 13 residues. CDR1 is SGHTA, CDR2 FQGNSA, per germline. Trimming cost V 5 bases and J 4 bases, with 11 bases left between them.

V gene TRBV2 combines with J gene TRBJ2-2; 13 bases line up with TRBD2. The CDR3 consists of 15 residues. Germline CDR1 reads SNHLY; CDR2 reads FYNNEI. The junction had 6 bases not matched to a gene; V was cut back by 8 bases and J by 6 bases. The CDR3 loop reads CASRLTSGGAGELFF. The CDR3 DNA follows: TGTGCCAGCCGCCTAACTAGCGGGGGGGCCGGGGAGCTGTTTTTT.

The DNA for the CDR3 is TGTGCCAGTAGTGTTACAGGGGTAGAGAATCAGCCCCAGCATTTT. This codes for CASSVTGVENQPQHF. The V and J genes are TRBV19 and TRBJ1-5, with 7 positions matching TRBD1. The V and J ends lost 5 bases and 4 bases, in that order; junction bases with no gene match: 8. The V gene's germline CDR1 is LNHDA and CDR2 SQIVND (reference sequence). CDR3 length: 15 amino acids.

A few counts support this clone. The gene calls are TRBV5-6 and TRBJ2-1; no clear D. This CDR3 region has 15 residues. CDR1 is SGHDT and CDR2 is YYEEEE in the germline V gene. V lost 1 base, J lost 5 bases, and 13 bases lay in between. The CDR3 loop reads CASSLYLLLNNEQFF. The CDR3 DNA sequence: TGTGCCAGCAGCTTGTATCTACTACTTAACAATGAGCAGTTCTTC.

This clone was counted a single time. CDR3 loop: CASSELAGHTQYF. The CDR3 bases are TGTGCCAGCAGTGAACTAGCGGGGCATACGCAGTATTTT. The rearrangement uses TRBV6-1 and TRBJ2-3, with TRBD2 identical over 9 bases. Germline loops: CDR1 MNHNS, CDR2 SASEGT. Germline trimming cut 2 bases from V and 7 bases from J; bases unmatched to any gene: 1. CDR3 length: 13 residues.

V usage is TRBV6-5 and J usage is TRBJ2-7, with 10 positions matching TRBD1. Trimming removed 4 bases from V and 3 bases from J; junction bases left unmatched: 3. Germline CDR1 MNHEY, CDR2 SVGAGI. The CDR3 is 14 amino acids. The CDR3 region is CASSFRDRGYEQYF. CDR3 DNA: TGTGCCAGCAGTTTCCGGGACAGGGGCTACGAGCAGTACTTC.

This chain connects TRBV12-3 or TRBV12-4 to TRBJ2-1; D not resolved. CDR3 length: 12 amino acids. Trimming cost V 2 bases and J 9 bases, with 8 bases left between them. The CDR3 spells CASSLSSIEQFF. The CDR3 nucleotides are TGTGCCAGCAGTTTAAGCTCCATTGAGCAGTTCTTC.

This chain links TRBV6-1 with TRBJ1-3; 8 bases match TRBD1. Germline trimming cut 4 bases from V and 0 bases from J; bases unmatched to any gene: 5. The germline V gene has CDR1 MNHNS and CDR2 SASEGT. The CDR3 loop spans 16 amino acids. For the CDR3, the DNA is TGTGCCAGCAGTGGGGGACAGGCGACCTCTGGAAACACCATATATTTT. This encodes CASSGGQATSGNTIYF.

In its sample, this clone was seen once. J is TRBJ1-2 and V is TRBV6-2 or TRBV6-3; 8 nucleotides line up with TRBD1. The J segment lost 4 bases and the V segment lost 5 bases, leaving 6 bases of the junction unmatched. The CDR3 sequence is 14 residues long. CDR1 and CDR2 from the germline V gene are MNHEY and SVGEGT. This chain's CDR3 is CASSDRGSGYGYTF. In DNA form, the CDR3 reads TGTGCCAGCAGTGACAGGGGCTCGGGCTATGGCTACACCTTC.

The chain carries TRBV7-9 and TRBJ1-2; 9 bases align to TRBD1. V dropped 7 bases and J dropped 3; count of bases not matched to a gene: 6. This CDR3 region has 14 residues. Germline CDR1 and CDR2: SEHNR and FQNEAQ (reference sequence). CDR3 in amino acids: CASTLGQGHYGYTF. The CDR3 DNA follows: TGTGCCAGCACCTTGGGACAGGGCCACTATGGCTACACCTTC.

This chain joins TRBV28 and TRBJ2-3; no firm D call. The length of the CDR3 is 11 residues. Germline V lookup: CDR1 MDHEN, CDR2 SYDVKM. V was clipped by 6 bases and J by 3 bases, with 4 bases between them. As DNA, the CDR3 is TGTGCCAGCAGCCCGACAGATACGCAGTATTTT. Amino acid sequence: CASSPTDTQYF.

The chain recombines TRBV27 with TRBJ2-7; D possibly corresponds to TRBD2 (6 bases). The CDR3 loop spans 13 amino acids. V was trimmed by 6 bases and J by 3 bases, leaving 12 bases between them. The germline gives CDR1 MNHEY, CDR2 SMNVEV (reference sequence). CDR3 region: CASSRGTYYEQYF. Here the CDR3 DNA reads TGTGCCAGCAGCCGCGGGACCTACTACGAGCAGTACTTC.

The rearrangement joins TRBV15 to TRBJ2-5; no clear D gene. Germline V gives CDR1 LNHNV, CDR2 YYDKDF (reference sequence). CDR3 length equals 15 residues. Between the trimmed V and J ends, which lost 1 base and 3 bases, there was a span of 12 bases. The CDR3 DNA reads TGTGCCACCAGCAGAGCTCGAGCTCCCGAAGAGACCCAGTACTTC. Translation gives CATSRARAPEETQYF.

Note on this clone: A junction end diverges from the germline sequence, so it may reflect a read error. The CDR3 DNA follows: TGTGCCACCAGCAGAGATCTGGACCCGGGAAGGAACTTC. Protein product: CATSRDLDPGRNF. The rearrangement uses TRBV15 and TRBJ2-7; weak D call: TRBD2 (5 bases). CDR3 size: 13 residues. Germline lookup yields CDR1 LNHNV and CDR2 YYDKDF (reference sequence).

Regarding this clone: Relative to the germline gene, one junction end is altered; a read error may explain this. This sequence joins TRBV7-7 and TRBJ1-2; D is possibly TRBD1 (6 bases). CDR3 length: 18 amino acids. CDR1 is SSHAT, CDR2 FNYEAQ, per germline (reference sequence). The chain's CDR3 is CASSKPNQGLKGNYGYTF. CDR3 bases: TGTGCTAGCAGTAAACCCAACCAGGGGTTGAAGGGTAACTATGGCTACACCTTC.

J is TRBJ1-3 and V is TRBV5-1; 8 bases fit TRBD1. V shed 0 bases and J 2 bases; nucleotides not matched to a gene: 4. Germline CDR1 is SGHRS and CDR2 is YFSETQ. The CDR3 is 16 amino acids. The CDR3 coding sequence is TGCGCCAGCAGCTTGGAGCAGGGGGCTACTGGAAACACCATATATTTT. This gives the protein CASSLEQGATGNTIYF.

V usage is TRBV29-1 and J usage is TRBJ2-1, with 7 bases that match TRBD1. The junction had 13 bases not matched to a gene; V was cut back by 6 bases and J by 5 bases. The CDR3 loop spans 15 amino acids. In germline, CDR1 is SQVTM, CDR2 ANQGSEA. The CDR3 bases are TGCAGCGTAGCGACAGGGAATAGGCCCAACAATGAGCAGTTCTTC. This translates into CSVATGNRPNNEQFF.